This is a list of T cell receptor beta chains from one sample in a study of glioma-infiltrating T cells after dendritic cell vaccination. The repertoire was sequenced with immunoSEQ multiplex PCR; TCRdb's copy has only in-frame clones and lacks some. This table has roughly 88,000 clones, 80% to 90% appearing once. The sample in question was blood, obtained after dendritic cell vaccination. The receptors stem from a human donor with glioblastoma. The conserved cysteine and the conserved F or W are not part of the CDR3 here.

j_call: TRBJ1-1; v_call: TRBV19; cdr3_aa: ASRRGQAMNTEAF
j_call: TRBJ2-3; v_call: TRBV7-9; cdr3_aa: ASSPWGLAVLDTQY
j_call: TRBJ1-1; v_call: TRBV5-1; cdr3_aa: ASSLGTYTEAF
j_call: TRBJ2-2; v_call: TRBV10-3; cdr3_aa: AIKGAGLNTGELF
j_call: TRBJ2-1; v_call: TRBV6-1; cdr3_aa: ASGFSGTYNEQF
j_call: TRBJ1-1; v_call: TRBV6-5; cdr3_aa: ASSYGQGWYTEAF
j_call: TRBJ1-3; v_call: TRBV20-1; cdr3_aa: SARAGNTIY
j_call: TRBJ1-1; v_call: TRBV7-2; cdr3_aa: ASSLEGGRVNTEAF
j_call: TRBJ1-1; v_call: TRBV7-8; cdr3_aa: ASSLARGRGRGTEAF
j_call: TRBJ1-1; v_call: TRBV9; cdr3_aa: ASSVGSPGDTEAF
j_call: TRBJ2-1; v_call: TRBV5-8; cdr3_aa: ASSWGNRGHEQF
j_call: TRBJ2-1; v_call: TRBV23-1; cdr3_aa: ASAVGVDPDRDNEQF
j_call: TRBJ1-2; v_call: TRBV5-6; cdr3_aa: ASSLVGALHLDYGYT
j_call: TRBJ2-7; v_call: TRBV5-5; cdr3_aa: ASSLLAGGPSYEQY
j_call: TRBJ1-4; v_call: TRBV7-6; cdr3_aa: ASSPNGEKLF